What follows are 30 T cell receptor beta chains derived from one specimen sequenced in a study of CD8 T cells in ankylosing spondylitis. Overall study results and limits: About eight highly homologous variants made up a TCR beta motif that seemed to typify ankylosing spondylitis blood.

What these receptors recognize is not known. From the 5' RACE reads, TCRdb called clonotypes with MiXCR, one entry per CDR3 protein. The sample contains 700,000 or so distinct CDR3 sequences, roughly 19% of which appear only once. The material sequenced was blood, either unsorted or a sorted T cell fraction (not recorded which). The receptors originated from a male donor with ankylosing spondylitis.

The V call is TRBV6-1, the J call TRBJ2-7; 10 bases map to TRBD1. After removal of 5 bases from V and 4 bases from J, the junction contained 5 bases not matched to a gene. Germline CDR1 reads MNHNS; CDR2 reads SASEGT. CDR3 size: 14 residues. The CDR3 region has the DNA TGTGCCAGCAGTCCGGACAGGGGGGAGTACGAGCAGTACTTC. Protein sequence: CASSPDRGEYEQYF.

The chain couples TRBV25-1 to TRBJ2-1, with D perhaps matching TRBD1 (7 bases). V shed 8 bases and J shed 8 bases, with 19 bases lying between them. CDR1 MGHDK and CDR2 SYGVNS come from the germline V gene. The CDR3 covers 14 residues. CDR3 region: CASGGGGPGYEQFF. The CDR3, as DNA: TGTGCCAGCGGCGGAGGGGGCCCGGGGTATGAGCAGTTCTTC.

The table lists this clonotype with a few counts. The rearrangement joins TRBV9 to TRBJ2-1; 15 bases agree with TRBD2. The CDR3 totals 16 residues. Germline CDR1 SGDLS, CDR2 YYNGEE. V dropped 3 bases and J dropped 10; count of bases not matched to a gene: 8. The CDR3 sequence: CASSGLGTSGGLEQFF. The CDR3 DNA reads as TGTGCCAGCAGCGGGCTGGGGACTAGCGGGGGGCTGGAGCAGTTCTTC.

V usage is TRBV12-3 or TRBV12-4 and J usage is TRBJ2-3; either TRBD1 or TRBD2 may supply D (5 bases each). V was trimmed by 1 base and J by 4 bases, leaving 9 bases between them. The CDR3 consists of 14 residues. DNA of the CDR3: TGTGCCAGCAGTTTAGGGGGGTTTGCAGATACGCAGTATTTT. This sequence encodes CASSLGGFADTQYF.

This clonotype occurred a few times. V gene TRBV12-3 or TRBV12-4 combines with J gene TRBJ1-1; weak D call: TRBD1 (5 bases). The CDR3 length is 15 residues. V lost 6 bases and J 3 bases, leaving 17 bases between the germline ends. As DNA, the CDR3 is TGTGCCAGCAGCCTACCAAGGGGTAGCGACACTGAAGCTTTCTTT. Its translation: CASSLPRGSDTEAFF.

CDR3 amino acids: CASSLSLWEFSYEQYF. The CDR3 DNA is TGTGCCAGCAGCTTGTCTCTGTGGGAGTTCTCCTACGAGCAGTACTTC. The gene calls are TRBV11-2 and TRBJ2-7, with a weak D call TRBD2 (5 bases). Germline V CDR1 and CDR2: SGHAT, FQNNGV. The ends were cut back, 3 bases at V and 0 bases at J, with 15 bases in the middle. The CDR3 runs 16 residues.

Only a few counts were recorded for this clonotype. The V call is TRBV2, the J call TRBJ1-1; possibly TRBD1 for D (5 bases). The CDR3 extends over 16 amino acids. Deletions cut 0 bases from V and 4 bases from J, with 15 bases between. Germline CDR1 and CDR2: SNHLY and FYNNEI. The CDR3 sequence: CASSEARAGGGTEAFF. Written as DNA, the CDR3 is TGTGCCAGCAGTGAAGCGCGGGCGGGTGGGGGCACTGAAGCTTTCTTT. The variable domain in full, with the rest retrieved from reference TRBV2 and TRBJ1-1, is EPEVTQTPSHQVTQMGQEVILRCVPISNHLYFYWYRQILGQKVEFLVSFYNNEISEKSEIFDDQFSVERPDGSNFTLKIRSTKLEDSAMYFCASSEARAGGGTEAFFGQGTRLTVV.

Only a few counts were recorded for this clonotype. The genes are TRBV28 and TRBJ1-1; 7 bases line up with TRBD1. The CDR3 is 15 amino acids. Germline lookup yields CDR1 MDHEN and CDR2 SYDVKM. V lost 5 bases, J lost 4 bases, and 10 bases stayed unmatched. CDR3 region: CASSELTGASTEAFF. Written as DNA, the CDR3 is TGTGCCAGCAGTGAGCTAACAGGGGCGAGCACTGAAGCTTTCTTT.

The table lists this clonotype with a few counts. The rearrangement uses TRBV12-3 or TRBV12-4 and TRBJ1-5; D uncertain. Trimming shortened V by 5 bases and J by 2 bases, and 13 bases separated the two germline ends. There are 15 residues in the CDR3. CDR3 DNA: TGTGCCAGCAGTCTAAGGGTGGCGGGCAATCAGCCCCAGCATTTT. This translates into CASSLRVAGNQPQHF.

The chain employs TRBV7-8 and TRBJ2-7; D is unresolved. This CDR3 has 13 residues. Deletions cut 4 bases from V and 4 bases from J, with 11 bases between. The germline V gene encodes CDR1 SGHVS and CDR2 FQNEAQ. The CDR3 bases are TGTGCCAGCAGCTCAGGCATGGGGTACGAGCAGTACTTC. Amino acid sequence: CASSSGMGYEQYF.

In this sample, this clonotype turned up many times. The CDR3 nucleotides are TGTGCCAGCAGCCCGGGGAGGCGTCGCTATGGCTACACCTTC. It translates to CASSPGRRRYGYTF. The chain joins TRBV4-2 to TRBJ1-2; no reliable D call. The CDR3 sequence is 14 residues long. V was cut by 4 bases and J by 4 bases, with 13 bases left in between. CDR1 LGHNA and CDR2 YNFKEQ come from the germline V gene.

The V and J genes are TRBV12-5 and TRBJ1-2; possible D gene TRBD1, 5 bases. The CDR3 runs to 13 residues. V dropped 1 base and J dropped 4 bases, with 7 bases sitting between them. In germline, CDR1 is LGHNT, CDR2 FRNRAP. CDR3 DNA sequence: TGTGCTAGTGGTTTGGAAGACAGCTATGGCTACACCTTC. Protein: CASGLEDSYGYTF.

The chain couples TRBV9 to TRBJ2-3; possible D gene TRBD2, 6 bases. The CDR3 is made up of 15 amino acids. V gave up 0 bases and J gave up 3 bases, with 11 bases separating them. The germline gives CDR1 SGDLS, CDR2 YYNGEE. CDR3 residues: CASSVAGVGTDTQYF. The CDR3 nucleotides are TGTGCCAGCAGCGTAGCGGGGGTCGGTACAGATACGCAGTATTTT. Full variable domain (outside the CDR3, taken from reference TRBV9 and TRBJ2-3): DSGVTQTPKHLITATGQRVTLRCSPRSGDLSVYWYQQSLDQGLQFLIQYYNGEERAKGNILERFSAQQFPDLHSELNLSSLELGDSALYFCASSVAGVGTDTQYFGPGTRLTVL.

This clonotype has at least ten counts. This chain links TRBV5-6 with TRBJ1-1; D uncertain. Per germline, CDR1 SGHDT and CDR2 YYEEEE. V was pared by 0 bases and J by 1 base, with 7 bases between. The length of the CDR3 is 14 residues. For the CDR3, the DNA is TGTGCCAGCAGCTTGGAGGAGGGGAACACTGAAGCTTTCTTT. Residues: CASSLEEGNTEAFF.

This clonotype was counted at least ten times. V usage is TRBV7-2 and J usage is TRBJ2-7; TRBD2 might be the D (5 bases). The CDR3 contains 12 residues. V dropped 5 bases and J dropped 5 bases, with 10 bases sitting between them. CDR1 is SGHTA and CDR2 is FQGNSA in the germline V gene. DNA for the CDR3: TGTGCCAGCAGCCTGAGGGTTAACGAGCAGTACTTC. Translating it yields CASSLRVNEQYF.

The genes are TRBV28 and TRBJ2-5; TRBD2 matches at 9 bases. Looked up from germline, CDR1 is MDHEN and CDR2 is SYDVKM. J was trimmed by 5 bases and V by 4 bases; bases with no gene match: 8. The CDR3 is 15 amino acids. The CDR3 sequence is CASSSRTSAPETQYF. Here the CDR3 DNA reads TGTGCCAGCAGTTCGAGGACTAGCGCCCCGGAGACCCAGTACTTC.

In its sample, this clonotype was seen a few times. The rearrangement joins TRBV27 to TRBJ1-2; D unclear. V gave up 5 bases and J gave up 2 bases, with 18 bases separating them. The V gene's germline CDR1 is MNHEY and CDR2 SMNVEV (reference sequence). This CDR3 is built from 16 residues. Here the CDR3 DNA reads TGTGCCAGCAGTCCTCTAACCGGCAGCTCGAACTATGGCTACACCTTC. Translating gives CASSPLTGSSNYGYTF.

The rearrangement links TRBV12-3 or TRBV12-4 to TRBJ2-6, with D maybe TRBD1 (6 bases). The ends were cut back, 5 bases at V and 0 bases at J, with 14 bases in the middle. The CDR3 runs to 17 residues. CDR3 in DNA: TGTGCCAGCAGTCCCGGGACATCGGGCTCTGGGGCCAACGTCCTGACTTTC. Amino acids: CASSPGTSGSGANVLTF.

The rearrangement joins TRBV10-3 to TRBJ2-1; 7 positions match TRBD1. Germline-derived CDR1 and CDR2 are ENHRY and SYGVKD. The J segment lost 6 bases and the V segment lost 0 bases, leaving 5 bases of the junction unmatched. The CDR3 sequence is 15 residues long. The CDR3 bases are TGTGCCATCAGTGAGTCACCGGGACAGTCCAATGAGCAGTTCTTC. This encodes CAISESPGQSNEQFF.

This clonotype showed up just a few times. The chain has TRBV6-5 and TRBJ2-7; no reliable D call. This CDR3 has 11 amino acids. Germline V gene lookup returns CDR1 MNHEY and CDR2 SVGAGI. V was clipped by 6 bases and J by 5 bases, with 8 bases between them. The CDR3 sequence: CASRRNHEQYF. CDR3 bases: TGTGCCAGCAGGAGGAACCACGAGCAGTACTTC.

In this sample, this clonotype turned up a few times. The CDR3 DNA sequence: TGTGCCAGCAGTCCTGCACAGATAGCCAAAAACATTCAGTACTTC. As protein: CASSPAQIAKNIQYF. The rearrangement links TRBV28 to TRBJ2-4, with no clear D. Between the trimmed V and J ends, which lost 5 bases and 0 bases, there was a span of 11 bases. The V gene's germline CDR1 is MDHEN and CDR2 SYDVKM. This CDR3 contains 15 residues.

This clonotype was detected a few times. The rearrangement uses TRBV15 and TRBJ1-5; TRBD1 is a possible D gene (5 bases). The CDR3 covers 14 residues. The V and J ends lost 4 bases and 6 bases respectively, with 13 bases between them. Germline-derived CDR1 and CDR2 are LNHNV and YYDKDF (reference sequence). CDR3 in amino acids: CATSTRGQGQPQHF. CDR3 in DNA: TGTGCCACCAGCACTAGAGGGCAGGGTCAGCCCCAGCATTTT.

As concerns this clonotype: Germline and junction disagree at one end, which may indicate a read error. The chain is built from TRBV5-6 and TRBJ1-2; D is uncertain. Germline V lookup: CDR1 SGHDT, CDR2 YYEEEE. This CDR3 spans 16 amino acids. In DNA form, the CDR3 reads TGTGCCAGCAGCTACCAAGTCAGAGCCTCGAACTCTGGCTACACCTTC. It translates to CASSYQVRASNSGYTF.

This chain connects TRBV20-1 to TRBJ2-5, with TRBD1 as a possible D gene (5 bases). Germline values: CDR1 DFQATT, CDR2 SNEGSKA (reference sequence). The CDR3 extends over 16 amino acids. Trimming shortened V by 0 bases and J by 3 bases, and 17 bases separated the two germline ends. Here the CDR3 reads CSARDRVRGAEETQYF. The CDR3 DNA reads TGCAGTGCTAGAGATCGAGTTCGTGGGGCGGAAGAGACCCAGTACTTC.

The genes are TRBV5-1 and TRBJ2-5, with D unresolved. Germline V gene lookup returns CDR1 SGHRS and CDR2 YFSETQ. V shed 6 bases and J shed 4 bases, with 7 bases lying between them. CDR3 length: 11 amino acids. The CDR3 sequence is CASMLGETQYF. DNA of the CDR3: TGCGCCAGCATGCTAGGAGAGACCCAGTACTTC.

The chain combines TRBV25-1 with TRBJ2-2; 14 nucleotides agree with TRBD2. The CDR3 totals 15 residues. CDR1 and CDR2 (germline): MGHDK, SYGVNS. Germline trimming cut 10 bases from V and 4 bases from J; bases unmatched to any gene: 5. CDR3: CATRGLAGVTGELFF. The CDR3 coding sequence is TGTGCCACCAGGGGACTAGCGGGAGTCACCGGGGAGCTGTTTTTT.

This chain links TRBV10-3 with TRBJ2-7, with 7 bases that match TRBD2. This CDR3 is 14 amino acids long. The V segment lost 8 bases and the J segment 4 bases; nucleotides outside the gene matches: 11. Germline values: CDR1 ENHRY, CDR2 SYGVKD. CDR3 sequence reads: CAIAPGGGWYEQYF. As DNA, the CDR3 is TGTGCCATCGCCCCTGGGGGGGGATGGTACGAGCAGTACTTC.

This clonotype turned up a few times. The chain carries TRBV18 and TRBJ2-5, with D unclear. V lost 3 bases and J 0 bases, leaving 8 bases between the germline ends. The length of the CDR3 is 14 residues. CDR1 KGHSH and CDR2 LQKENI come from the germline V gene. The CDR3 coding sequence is TGTGCCAGCTCACCCCAAACGTACCAAGAGACCCAGTACTTC. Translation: CASSPQTYQETQYF.

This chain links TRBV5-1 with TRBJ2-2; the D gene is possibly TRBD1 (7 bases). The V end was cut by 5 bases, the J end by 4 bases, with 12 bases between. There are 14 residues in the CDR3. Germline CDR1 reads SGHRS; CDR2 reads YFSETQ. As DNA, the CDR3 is TGCGCCAGCAGGCGGGACAGCGGCACCGGGGAGCTGTTTTTT. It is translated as CASRRDSGTGELFF.

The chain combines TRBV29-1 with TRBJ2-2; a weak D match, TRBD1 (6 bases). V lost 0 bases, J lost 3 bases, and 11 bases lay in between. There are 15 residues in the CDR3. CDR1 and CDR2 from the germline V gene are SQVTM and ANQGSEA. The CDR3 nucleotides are TGCAGCGTTGAAGACGGGACAAAGTACACCGGGGAGCTGTTTTTT. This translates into CSVEDGTKYTGELFF.